A selection of T cell receptor beta chains follows, all from one sample in a study of breast tumors, draining lymph nodes, adjacent tissues. TCRdb re-called the multiplex PCR reads through MiXCR, storing one row per CDR3 protein. The sample has about 130,000 distinct CDR3 sequences, 20% seen once. The specimen was axillary lymph node tissue. The source of these receptors is a female donor with breast cancer. Some clones in this sample may be carry-over from other donors' samples. Each CDR3 is given with its conserved first and last residue. The D gene is left open where the match is weak. The size of a clone is reported for some rows only, either as once, few or many, or as a class for expanded clones.

J gene	D gene	CDR3 length	V gene	clone size	CDR3 DNA	CDR3 protein
TRBJ2-7	TRBD2	14	TRBV7-9	many	TGTGCCAGCAGCCTTAGCGGGAGGGACTACGAGCAGTACTTC	CASSLSGRDYEQYF
TRBJ2-3	-	16	TRBV3-1	few	TGTGCCAGCAGCCAAGAGGTGGGGGACCGCACAGATACGCAGTATTTT	CASSQEVGDRTDTQYF
TRBJ2-1	-	16	TRBV30	few	TGTGCCTGGACTCCCCTGGGCGTTCAGACCTACAATGAGCAGTTCTTC	CAWTPLGVQTYNEQFF
TRBJ1-3	TRBD1	14	TRBV20-1	many	TGCAGTGCTCGGGACAGGGGAGGGATGGACACCATATATTTT	CSARDRGGMDTIYF
TRBJ1-1	TRBD1	15	TRBV9	-	TGTGCCAGCGCAGCGATGGGACAGGGTGTTTCTGAAGCTTTCTTT	CASAAMGQGVSEAFF
TRBJ2-4	TRBD2	13	TRBV20-1	-	TGCAGTGCTAGACTAGCGGGAGGGAACATTCAGTACTTC	CSARLAGGNIQYF
TRBJ2-1	-	16	TRBV20-1	many	TGCAGTGCTAGAGGGGGCGGGGTCAGCTCCTACAATGAGCAGTTCTTC	CSARGGGVSSYNEQFF
TRBJ1-6	-	14	TRBV5-1	many	TGCGCCAGCACCAGCAGGTACCAGGGCTCACCCCTCCACTTT	CASTSRYQGSPLHF
TRBJ2-2	TRBD2	18	TRBV5-1	many	TGCGCCAGCAGCCCACTTAGCGGGACGGCCGGGAACACCGGGGAGCTGTTTTTT	CASSPLSGTAGNTGELFF
TRBJ1-4	-	17	TRBV12-3/TRBV12-4	many	TGTGCCAGCAGTTCCCAGACGGGAAGTTTGGCTAATGAAAAACTGTTTTTT	CASSSQTGSLANEKLFF
TRBJ2-7	TRBD2	15	TRBV20-1	many	TGCAGTAACAGACTAGCGGGGACGTCTATCCACGAGCAGTACTTC	CSNRLAGTSIHEQYF
TRBJ2-1	-	12	TRBV6-5	many	TGTGCCAGCAGGGGGGCCTACAATGAGCAGTTCTTC	CASRGAYNEQFF
TRBJ2-1	TRBD2	17	TRBV4-1	many	TGCGCCAGCAGCCAAGATCTAGGGCTAGCGGGAGATAATGAGCAGTTCTTC	CASSQDLGLAGDNEQFF
TRBJ1-6	TRBD1	15	TRBV28	many	TGTGCCAGCAGTTCCGGACAGGGGGGAAATTCACCCCTCCACTTT	CASSSGQGGNSPLHF
TRBJ2-5	TRBD1	14	TRBV10-3	many	TGTGCCATCAGCCAGACAGGGGGCTCAGAGACCCAGTACTTC	CAISQTGGSETQYF
TRBJ1-3	TRBD1	15	TRBV20-1	many	TGCAGTGCTAGAGGCCGGACAGGCGATGGAAACACCATATATTTT	CSARGRTGDGNTIYF
TRBJ1-5	-	15	TRBV7-9	many	TGTGCCAGCAGCTCAGACCGTGGGGGTCGACAGCCCCAGCATTTT	CASSSDRGGRQPQHF
TRBJ1-2	TRBD1	16	TRBV20-1	many	TGCAGTGCTAGTCTGGGTCGGGCAGGGGGCGGCTATGGCTACACCTTC	CSASLGRAGGGYGYTF
TRBJ2-3	-	15	TRBV7-2	-	TGTTCCAGCAGCTTACAAGCCCCGCCAATCGATACGCAGTATTTT	CSSSLQAPPIDTQYF